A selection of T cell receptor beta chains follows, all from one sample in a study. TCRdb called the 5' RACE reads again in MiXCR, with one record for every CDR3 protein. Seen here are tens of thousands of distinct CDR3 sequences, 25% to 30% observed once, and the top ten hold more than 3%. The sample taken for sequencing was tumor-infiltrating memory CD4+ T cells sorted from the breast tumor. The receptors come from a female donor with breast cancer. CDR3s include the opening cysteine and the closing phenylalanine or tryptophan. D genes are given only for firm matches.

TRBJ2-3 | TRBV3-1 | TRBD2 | CASSQLAGGADTQYF
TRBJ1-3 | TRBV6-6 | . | CASSTQPSSGNTIYF
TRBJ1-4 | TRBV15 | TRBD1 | CATSSRGEELFF
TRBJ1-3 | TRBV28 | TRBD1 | CASSLSEGAHGNTIYF
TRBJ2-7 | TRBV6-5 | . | CASSPTWGGNYEQYF
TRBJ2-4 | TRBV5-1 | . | CASSLGPPRDKNIQYF
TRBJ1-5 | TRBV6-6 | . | CAGRPREGQPQHF
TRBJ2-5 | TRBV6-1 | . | CASSESFSQYF
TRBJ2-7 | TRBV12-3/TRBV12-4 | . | CASSLTFPGTPSYEQYF
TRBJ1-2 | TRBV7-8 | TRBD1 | CASSQFDRAGGYTF
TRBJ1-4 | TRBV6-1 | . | CASSEYPREKLFF
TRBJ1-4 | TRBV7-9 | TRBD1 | CASSAGQGEEKLFF
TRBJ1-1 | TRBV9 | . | CASSVGRTQGPGSTEAFF
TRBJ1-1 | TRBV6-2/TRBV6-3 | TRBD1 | CASGGQGKAFF
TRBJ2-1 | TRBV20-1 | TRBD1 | CSASRDRGRDEQFF
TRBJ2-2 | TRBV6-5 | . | CASSSRVAGELFF
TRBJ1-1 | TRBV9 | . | CASSVAERNTEAFF
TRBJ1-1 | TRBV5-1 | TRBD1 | CASSLQGGSTEAFF
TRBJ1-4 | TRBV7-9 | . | CASSDSQTLNEKLFF
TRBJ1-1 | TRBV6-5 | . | CASSAPTGPMEAFF
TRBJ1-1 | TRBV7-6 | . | CASSLQAQGSTEAFF
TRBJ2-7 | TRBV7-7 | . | CASSLIRRPEQYF
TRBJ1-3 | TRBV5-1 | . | CASSLDSSGNTIYF